This T cell receptor (beta chain) was identified during a study of T cells in localized non-small cell lung cancer. Broader study findings: A median of about 58 of the top 100 tumor clones appeared in adjacent lung, which was paired and uninvolved.

This clone was seen more than once but under ten times. The antigen is undetermined. The assay was immunoSEQ multiplex PCR, and TCRdb's table has in-frame clones only and misses some. The table lists fewer than 20,000 clones, approximately 87% of them singletons. V trimming: 6 bases; J trimming: 3 bases; junction bases outside the gene matches: 11. This CDR3 has 17 amino acids. Per germline, CDR1 SEHNR and CDR2 FQNEAQ (reference sequence). The chain is built from TRBV7-9 and TRBJ1-2; 12 positions agree with TRBD1. The sample was peripheral blood mononuclear cells, taken before any cancer treatment. The clonotype was recovered from a male donor at least 60 years old with stage II lung adenocarcinoma. The CDR3 DNA reads TGTGCCAGCAGACACCAACCGGGACAGGGGGCCGACTATGGCTACACCTTC. Translation gives CASRHQPGQGADYGYTF.